This T cell receptor (beta chain) was identified during a study of cytomegalovirus exposure and HLA in healthy donors. A note on this clone: Its antigen remains unknown.

PCR employed 60 Vbeta and 13 Jbeta primers. TCRdb's table, derived via immunoSEQ multiplex PCR, lists solely in-frame clones and lacks some. There are about 150,000 clones in the sample; about three quarters occur only once, and approximately 13% lies in the top ten. Study-wide results and limits: Reported results showed that the classifier diagnosed cytomegalovirus status with high specificity and sensitivity. The authors judged a highly shared variant cluster likely a sequencing artifact.

The CDR3 is 14 amino acids. Germline CDR1 reads MDHEN; CDR2 reads SYDVKM. Trimming took 7 bases from V and 2 from J; bases not matched to a gene: 4. This sequence joins TRBV28 and TRBJ1-1; 10 bases are shared with TRBD1. Sequenced sample: PBMCs. The receptor was derived from a man in his forties or fifties in good health and CMV-seropositive. CDR3 bases: TGTGCCAGCATGGGACAGGGGTACAACACTGAAGCTTTCTTT. Its translation is CASMGQGYNTEAFF.